This entry concerns a single T cell receptor (beta chain). There is no known antigen for this receptor. No much larger clone is present one base from it, and per-base qualities are unavailable. The data derive from a study of blood T cell repertoires in COVID-19 (TCRdb year 2020). Regarding the research as a whole: Collaborator samples came from the United States, Italy and Spain and covered acute and convalescent phases of COVID-19. Where available, HLA class I and class II types were obtained from metadata supplied by the sample provider rather than from assay-based typing. The prospective study material was composed of cDNA or gDNA derived from T cells, B-cell-depleted T cells, or PBMCs. Sample metadata almost always included a de-identified subject ID, COVID-19 status, age in years and sex. Samples were obtained from the ongoing ImmuneRACE study (first 160 participants) and from over a thousand subjects provided by 6 global collaborators. The repertoires were released in a freely available public database meant as a resource for research on the immune response to SARS-CoV-2. Deeply sampled blood TCRbeta repertoires from subjects exposed to, actively infected with, or recovered from COVID-19 were included in the dataset. Overall study outcomes, separate from this receptor: How much clinical and demographic metadata was included differed by source and by participant, and the metadata was provided uncurated.

Each collaborating institution followed its own protocols to collect whole blood in K2EDTA tubes. For TCRbeta analysis, collaborator samples were shipped as frozen whole blood, as isolated PBMCs, or as DNA extracted from either sample type. TCRbeta CDR3 regions were amplified from genomic DNA using the immunoSEQ Assay, a bias-controlled multiplex PCR. The study's processing was this. Within the assay, amplification of reference gene primers was used to estimate how many nucleated cells each sample contained. Sequence reads were collapsed and filtered to measure the absolute abundance of every unique TCRbeta CDR3 rearrangement. For each sample, productive Simpson clonality was calculated as the square root of Simpson's diversity index across productive rearrangements. The clones in this table, taken by TCRdb from immuneACCESS, are in-frame only. Not every clone is retained; where verified, under half of the shortfall comes from an unresolved V gene, and the cause of the rest is unknown. That table is the source of V, J and clone size, and D and trimming were worked out from the DNA. Across this sample there are some 16,000 clones, with approximately 84% seen only once. About 17% of the sample is in the top ten clones.

V is cut back by 4 bases and J by 4 bases, with 3 bases in the junction unmatched. The CDR3, from cysteine to phenylalanine, totals 13 residues. Just the 39-base CDR3 DNA is kept, in frame starting at base 1. As encoded in the germline V gene, CDR1 is KGHSY while CDR2 is FQNENV. This sequence was found in a human donor with active COVID-19. The donor label of this sample is uncertain. The chain joins TRBV16 to TRBJ1-1; 7 junctional bases match TRBD1. The sample comprised peripheral blood. The CDR3 corresponds to CASSLQGITEAFF. DNA sequence: TGTGCCAGCAGCCTACAGGGGATCACTGAAGCTTTCTTT.